A selection of T cell receptor beta chains follows, all from one sample in a study of blood T cell repertoires in COVID-19. Profiled with immunoSEQ multiplex PCR; TCRdb holds only in-frame clones, not every one. The repertoire holds about 150,000 clones, about 77% seen once, with approximately 13% in the top ten. Sample: peripheral blood. These receptors were obtained from an elderly woman with acute or convalescent COVID-19. The CDR3 runs from the conserved cysteine through the conserved F or W. D genes are given only for firm matches. The listing skips clone size in some rows; elsewhere it reads once, few, many or a size class.

D	V	size	J	length	DNA	CDR3
-	TRBV5-1	few	TRBJ1-1	14	TGCGCCAGCTCTGAGCAGGGGTGGGGAACTGAAGCTTTCTTT	CASSEQGWGTEAFF
TRBD1	TRBV12-3/TRBV12-4	-	TRBJ1-4	13	TGTGCCAGCACCCGGACAGGGGATGAAAAACTGTTTTTT	CASTRTGDEKLFF
TRBD1	TRBV27	-	TRBJ1-1	13	TGTGCCAGCAGTCTCACAGGGGGAAATCAAGCTTTCTTT	CASSLTGGNQAFF
-	TRBV28	-	TRBJ2-1	15	TGTGCCAGCAGCCCCCTCCCCCCGCGCCACAATGAGCAGTTCTTC	CASSPLPPRHNEQFF
-	TRBV7-9	-	TRBJ1-2	15	TGTGCCAGCAGCTTAGTTCCAGGTGCAAACTATGGCTACACCTTC	CASSLVPGANYGYTF
-	TRBV2	-	TRBJ1-1	16	TGTGCCAGCAGTGAAGCGCCTCCAGGGTGGGACACTGAAGCTTTCTTT	CASSEAPPGWDTEAFF
TRBD1	TRBV7-8	few	TRBJ1-1	15	TGTGCCAGCAGCCCACGGGACAGGGTTAACACTGAAGCTTTCTTT	CASSPRDRVNTEAFF
TRBD2	TRBV10-1	-	TRBJ2-1	18	TGCGCCAGCAGTGATCAGACTAGCGGGGGGAGCTCCTACAATGAGCAGTTCTTC	CASSDQTSGGSSYNEQFF
-	TRBV6-1	once	TRBJ1-2	13	TGTGCCAGCAGTGAACAGGGAAACTATGGCTACACCTTC	CASSEQGNYGYTF
TRBD1	TRBV28	few	TRBJ2-5	16	TGTGCCAGCAGTTTAGCAAACAGGGGGCCTCGAGAGACCCAGTACTTC	CASSLANRGPRETQYF
-	TRBV5-1	-	TRBJ2-2	16	TGCGCCAGCAGCTTGACCGCAGGGGCGAACACCGGGGAGCTGTTTTTT	CASSLTAGANTGELFF
TRBD1	TRBV12-3/TRBV12-4	-	TRBJ1-2	13	TGTGCCAGCAGTGTCGGGACAGTCTATGGCTACACCTTC	CASSVGTVYGYTF
-	TRBV29-1	-	TRBJ1-5	12	TGCAGCGTTGGCAGTAGCAATCAGCCCCAGCATTTT	CSVGSSNQPQHF
TRBD1	TRBV6-1	-	TRBJ1-4	15	TGTGCCAGCAGTGAAGGTGGGACAGGGAAAGAAAAACTGTTTTTT	CASSEGGTGKEKLFF
-	TRBV24-1	-	TRBJ2-3	16	TGTGCCACCAGTGATGCGGTCACAGCGGGCCGAGATACGCAGTATTTT	CATSDAVTAGRDTQYF
-	TRBV4-2	-	TRBJ1-1	17	TGTGCCAGCACCAGAAGGCGGAGACAGAACGGAGAAGGTGAAGCTTTCTTT	CASTRRRRQNGEGEAFF
TRBD2	TRBV29-1	-	TRBJ2-7	13	TGCAGCGTTGAACCCGCGGGGGCCTACGAGCAGTACTTC	CSVEPAGAYEQYF
-	TRBV10-2	-	TRBJ2-5	14	TGCGCCAGCAGTCCCCGGGACATAGGGGAGACCCAGTACTTC	CASSPRDIGETQYF
-	TRBV7-9	once	TRBJ1-1	16	TGTGCCAGCAGCTCCAGGGTCCCAAGCATGAACACTGAAGCTTTCTTT	CASSSRVPSMNTEAFF
TRBD1	TRBV5-6	-	TRBJ2-1	17	TGTGCCAGCAGCTTGAAAGGGGGCTCAGTGCAGTACAATGAGCAGTTCTTC	CASSLKGGSVQYNEQFF
-	TRBV5-4	-	TRBJ1-2	13	TGTGCCAGCAGCTTGGAGAGCTTCGGGGGCTACACCTTC	CASSLESFGGYTF
-	TRBV20-1	-	TRBJ1-5	14	TGCAGTGCTAGTTGGGCAGGAAACAATCAGCCCCAGCATTTT	CSASWAGNNQPQHF
TRBD1	TRBV12-5	few	TRBJ2-3	14	TGTGCTAGTGGTTTAGGGGGCCCTGGGGATACGCAGTATTTT	CASGLGGPGDTQYF
-	TRBV20-1	-	TRBJ2-1	11	TGCAGTGCTCCCACTAGCACTGAGCAGTTCTTC	CSAPTSTEQFF
TRBD1	TRBV3-1/TRBV3-2	-	TRBJ2-7	13	TGTGCCACCCGGGACAGCGGCACCTACGAGCAGTACTTC	CATRDSGTYEQYF
TRBD1	TRBV5-1	once	TRBJ1-4	15	TGCGCCAGCAGCTTGGCCCCAGGGGGCGATGAAAAACTGTTTTTT	CASSLAPGGDEKLFF
-	TRBV5-1	-	TRBJ1-1	14	TGCGCCAGCAGCGCACAGGGAGGGAGCACTGAAGCTTTCTTT	CASSAQGGSTEAFF
TRBD2	TRBV2	-	TRBJ2-7	14	TGTGCCAGCCGGACGAGACTAGCAACCTACGAGCAGTACTTC	CASRTRLATYEQYF
-	TRBV5-1	-	TRBJ1-2	15	TGCGCCAGCAGCCCAGAGGGCGGGGGCGGATTTGGCTACACCTTC	CASSPEGGGGFGYTF
-	TRBV18	-	TRBJ2-4	13	TGTGCCAGCTCACCGGGGCACCTAAACATTCAGTACTTC	CASSPGHLNIQYF
TRBD1	TRBV5-8	once	TRBJ1-1	15	TGTGCCAGCAGCTCGGAGACAGGGGTGCGCACTGAAGCTTTCTTT	CASSSETGVRTEAFF
TRBD1	TRBV12-5	few	TRBJ1-1	16	TGTGCTAGTGGTTTCGACAGGGATGGTTGGAACACTGAAGCTTTCTTT	CASGFDRDGWNTEAFF
-	TRBV28	-	TRBJ1-4	14	TGTGCCAGCAGTTACAGGGCAGATGGGGAAAAACTGTTTTTT	CASSYRADGEKLFF
TRBD1	TRBV6-2/TRBV6-3	-	TRBJ1-5	16	TGTGCCAGCAGTTACTCCACAGGGGGCTGGGGTCAGCCCCAGCATTTT	CASSYSTGGWGQPQHF
TRBD2	TRBV4-1	-	TRBJ2-3	17	TGCGCCAGCAGACCACAAGGGGAGGGTAGCGGGAGTGGTACGCAGTATTTT	CASRPQGEGSGSGTQYF
TRBD1	TRBV6-6	-	TRBJ1-2	11	TGTGCCAGCAGTTCGCCAGGGGGTTACACCTTC	CASSSPGGYTF
TRBD1	TRBV18	-	TRBJ1-5	19	TGTGCCAGCTCACCGCAATCGGGACAGGGGGCTTCCAGCAATCAGCCCCAGCATTTT	CASSPQSGQGASSNQPQHF
-	TRBV6-1	-	TRBJ1-1	12	TGTGCCAGCAGTGAATTCTCCCGGCAGAGACAATTT	CASSEFSRQRQF
TRBD1	TRBV6-6	-	TRBJ1-1	14	TGTGCCAGCAGTAACGGACAGGGGAACACTGAAGCTTTCTTT	CASSNGQGNTEAFF
-	TRBV28	-	TRBJ1-1	13	TGTGCCAGCAGAAACCAGGGTTACACTGAAGCTTTCTTT	CASRNQGYTEAFF